This T cell receptor (beta chain) was obtained from a study of early T cells in non-severe SARS-CoV-2 infection. Overall study context: Sequencing targeted bulk RNA from unsorted whole blood, leaving chains unpaired. Findings and limits, study-wide: A preference for anti-spike CD8 responses marked VDJdb matching, which missed private and CD4 specificities.

Individual cDNA molecules were tagged with unique molecular identifiers, the study reported. TCRdb itself ran the 5' RACE reads through MiXCR, one entry per CDR3 protein. The repertoire includes fewer than 85,000 distinct CDR3 sequences, 15% of them detected once, and around 12% sits in the top ten. Of note for this clonotype: What it recognizes is unknown.

This CDR3 contains 12 residues. V was trimmed by 2 bases and J by 1 base, leaving 4 bases between them. Germline CDR1 reads SQVTM; CDR2 reads ANQGSEA. Sequencing was done on a sample of whole blood. The chain uses TRBV29-1 and TRBJ2-3, with D hard to call. The sequence derives from an adult who was a healthcare worker with PCR-confirmed SARS-CoV-2 infection or an uninfected control (not recorded which). The CDR3 bases are TGCAGCGTTGAATACGGCACAGATACGCAGTATTTT. Residues: CSVEYGTDTQYF.